A single sample is the source of the 26 T cell receptor beta chains below, sequenced in a study of tumor-infiltrating lymphocytes in localized non-small cell lung cancer. Assay: immunoSEQ multiplex PCR; the TCRdb copy retains only in-frame clones and omits some. The sample holds under 20,000 clones, around three quarters seen once. Material for sequencing was lung tumor tissue. Receptors originate from a human donor with non-small cell lung cancer.

The rearrangement uses TRBV11-3 and TRBJ2-5; D uncertain. Trimming shortened V by 1 base and J by 3 bases, and 9 bases separated the two germline ends. Germline V gives CDR1 SGHNT, CDR2 YENEEA. The CDR3 is 14 residues long. As DNA, the CDR3 is TGTGCCAGCAGCTTAGTCCTCGTAGAAGAGACCCAGTACTTC. This sequence encodes CASSLVLVEETQYF.

The chain joins TRBV12-5 to TRBJ2-1; 8 bases map to TRBD1. The CDR3 has 12 amino acids. Germline V gene sequence: CDR1 LGHNT, CDR2 FRNRAP. V was pared by 1 base and J by 15 bases, with 5 bases of the junction left unmatched. In DNA, the CDR3 is TGTGCTAGTGGTTTGGAGGGACAGGAAGGGTTCTTC. Translated, it gives CASGLEGQEGFF.

The CDR3 here is CASSDGPRTDTQYF. The CDR3 region has the DNA TGTGCCAGCAGCGACGGACCCCGAACAGATACGCAGTATTTT. The rearrangement uses TRBV5-4 and TRBJ2-3; D gene ambiguous. V was cut by 4 bases and J by 3 bases, with 12 bases left in between. Germline CDR1 reads SGHNT; CDR2 reads YYREEE (reference sequence). This CDR3 has 14 residues.

To note about this clone: The junction departs from the called germline gene at one end, perhaps through a read error. The chain is built from TRBV19 and TRBJ2-3; 10 positions match TRBD2. Germline-derived CDR1 and CDR2 are LNHDA and SQIVND (reference sequence). This CDR3 has 12 amino acids. CDR3 DNA: TGTGCCAGTAGTGAACCGGGACTAGCGCCGCATTTT. Its protein product is CASSEPGLAPHF. The variable domain in full, completed from reference TRBV19 and TRBJ2-3, reads DGGITQSPKYLFRKEGQNVTLSCEQNLNHDAMYWYRQDPGQGLRLIYYSQIVNDFQKGDIAEGYSVSREKKESFPLTVTSAQKNPTAFYLCASSEPGLAPHFGPGTRLTVL.

The genes are TRBV5-6 and TRBJ2-5; TRBD1 matches 8 bases. V trimming: 3 bases; J trimming: 5 bases; junction bases outside the gene matches: 6. The CDR3 consists of 14 residues. Germline CDR1 reads SGHDT; CDR2 reads YYEEEE. The CDR3 spells CASSYGQGLETQYF. DNA of the CDR3: TGTGCCAGCAGCTACGGACAGGGTTTGGAGACCCAGTACTTC.

The chain employs TRBV19 and TRBJ1-3; possible D gene TRBD1, 5 bases. With 5 bases removed from V and 1 base from J, the gap between germline ends came to 12 bases. Germline values: CDR1 LNHDA, CDR2 SQIVND (reference sequence). This CDR3 contains 15 residues. As DNA, the CDR3 is TGTGCCAGTAGTCGGGGCGGGACTTCTGGAAACACCATATATTTT. Translated, it gives CASSRGGTSGNTIYF. Complete variable domain (other parts from reference TRBV19 and TRBJ1-3): DGGITQSPKYLFRKEGQNVTLSCEQNLNHDAMYWYRQDPGQGLRLIYYSQIVNDFQKGDIAEGYSVSREKKESFPLTVTSAQKNPTAFYLCASSRGGTSGNTIYFGEGSWLTVV.

The gene calls are TRBV5-1 and TRBJ2-1; D possibly matches TRBD1 or TRBD2 (5 bases each). The CDR3 runs to 14 residues. Trimming removed 3 bases at V and 5 bases at J, with 12 bases between. Per the germline V gene, CDR1 is SGHRS and CDR2 is YFSETQ. The CDR3 sequence: CASSSKGTDNEQFF. The CDR3 DNA is TGCGCCAGCAGCTCAAAGGGGACGGACAATGAGCAGTTCTTC. Using reference TRBV5-1 and TRBJ2-1 for the parts outside the CDR3, the full variable domain is KAGVTQTPRYLIKTRGQQVTLSCSPISGHRSVSWYQQTPGQGLQFLFEYFSETQRNKGNFPGRFSGRQFSNSRSEMNVSTLELGDSALYLCASSSKGTDNEQFFGPGTRLTVL.

This clone was detected a few times. The chain combines TRBV15 with TRBJ2-1; D may correspond to TRBD1 or TRBD2 (5 bases each). CDR1 and CDR2 (germline): LNHNV, YYDKDF (reference sequence). The CDR3 totals 14 residues. Trimming pared 5 bases from V and 4 bases from J, leaving 12 bases between. The CDR3 nucleotides read TGTGCCACCAGCCAAGGGACGGCTTACAATGAGCAGTTCTTC. The encoded protein is CATSQGTAYNEQFF.

This clone was recorded once. The chain uses TRBV4-1 and TRBJ2-5, with a weak D call TRBD1 (5 bases). The DNA matches TRBJ2-7 better at its end, which makes the J call doubtful. The CDR3 loop spans 16 amino acids. Germline values: CDR1 MGHRA, CDR2 YSYEKL. The CDR3 DNA reads TGCGCCAGCAGCCCACTGAAGGGGAAAAAATCCTACGAGCAGTACTTC. Encoded protein: CASSPLKGKKSYEQYF.

The V and J genes are TRBV27 and TRBJ2-7, with D maybe TRBD2 (5 bases). CDR3 length: 13 residues. Germline V gene lookup returns CDR1 MNHEY and CDR2 SMNVEV (reference sequence). V lost 5 bases and J 3 bases, leaving 11 bases between the germline ends. CDR3 residues: CASSGLASYEQYF. The CDR3 DNA reads TGTGCCAGCAGTGGGCTAGCTAGCTACGAGCAGTACTTC.

This clone was counted only a few times. The V and J genes are TRBV7-8 and TRBJ1-1; D gene unclear. The CDR3 runs 13 residues. The V end lost 3 bases, the J end lost 1 base, and 6 bases lay between the germline ends. Germline CDR1 reads SGHVS; CDR2 reads FQNEAQ. CDR3 protein: CASSLGENTEAFF. CDR3 nucleotide sequence: TGTGCCAGCAGCTTGGGAGAGAACACTGAAGCTTTCTTT.

The V call is TRBV11-3, the J call TRBJ1-4; the D gene is possibly TRBD1 (5 bases). The CDR3 consists of 18 residues. Per germline, CDR1 SGHNT and CDR2 YENEEA. Trimming shortened V by 4 bases and J by 0 bases, and 18 bases separated the two germline ends. The CDR3, as DNA: TGTGCCAGCAGCTCGGTGACAGTCCGGCGTACAACTAATGAAAAACTGTTTTTT. It codes for CASSSVTVRRTTNEKLFF.

The chain couples TRBV5-1 to TRBJ1-3; D not certain. Germline values: CDR1 SGHRS, CDR2 YFSETQ. This CDR3 contains 15 residues. The V and J ends lost 1 base and 2 bases respectively, with 10 bases between them. The CDR3, as DNA: TGCGCCAGCAGCTTGACCCCGAACGCTGGAAACACCATATATTTT. Its translation: CASSLTPNAGNTIYF.

The chain employs TRBV27 and TRBJ2-7; D possibly corresponds to TRBD1 (5 bases). Germline CDR1 MNHEY, CDR2 SMNVEV (reference sequence). The CDR3 loop spans 15 amino acids. With 6 bases removed from V and 0 bases from J, the gap between germline ends came to 15 bases. The CDR3 bases are TGTGCCAGCAGAAAAGGGGATCCGAGCTCCTACGAGCAGTACTTC. This gives the protein CASRKGDPSSYEQYF.

This clone was recorded a few times. The V and J genes are TRBV2 and TRBJ1-5; D is unresolved. Trimming took 1 base from V and 7 from J, leaving 11 bases between them. There are 14 residues in the CDR3. The germline V gene has CDR1 SNHLY and CDR2 FYNNEI. The CDR3: CASSEEAGSQPQHF. CDR3 DNA: TGTGCCAGCAGTGAAGAGGCGGGCAGCCAGCCCCAGCATTTT.

V is TRBV11-2 and J is TRBJ1-6; 10 nucleotides align to TRBD1. This CDR3 contains 15 residues. The germline V gene encodes CDR1 SGHAT and CDR2 FQNNGV. V gave up 3 bases and J gave up 7 bases; unmatched junction bases: 3. For the CDR3, the DNA is TGTGCCAGCAGCTTTAGGGACAGGGGCAATTCACCCCTCCACTTT. Protein product: CASSFRDRGNSPLHF.

The chain carries TRBV6-1 and TRBJ2-7; 12 bases fit TRBD2. The CDR3 consists of 17 residues. The germline CDR1 and CDR2 sequences are MNHNS and SASEGT. V lost 1 base and J lost 3; bases outside the gene matches: 7. CDR3 in amino acids: CASSEVASGGALYEQYF. The DNA of the CDR3 is TGTGCCAGCAGTGAAGTCGCTAGCGGGGGGGCCCTCTACGAGCAGTACTTC.

This clone was seen a single time. The gene calls are TRBV4-2 and TRBJ2-2, with TRBD2 matching over 10 bases. Germline trimming cut 0 bases from V and 5 bases from J; bases unmatched to any gene: 6. The CDR3 covers 17 residues. Germline values: CDR1 LGHNA, CDR2 YNFKEQ. CDR3 in amino acids: CASSQDSLAGDTGELFF. The CDR3 DNA sequence: TGTGCCAGCAGCCAAGATTCGCTAGCGGGAGATACCGGGGAGCTGTTTTTT.

The chain joins TRBV4-3 to TRBJ1-5; tentative D call: TRBD1 (5 bases). Germline values: CDR1 LGHNA, CDR2 YSLEER. The CDR3 covers 15 residues. Trimming stripped 2 bases from V and 4 bases from J, with 12 bases between. CDR3 sequence (DNA): TGCGCCAGCAGCCAAAGTAGACAGTTGAATCAGCCCCAGCATTTT. Translating gives CASSQSRQLNQPQHF.

This chain connects TRBV20-1 to TRBJ1-3, with D unclear. Germline-derived CDR1 and CDR2 are DFQATT and SNEGSKA (reference sequence). Between the trimmed V and J ends, which lost 6 bases and 8 bases, there was a span of 11 bases. The CDR3 has 11 amino acids. CDR3 nucleotide sequence: TGCAGTGCCCCGGAAGGGTACACCATATATTTT. Translating gives CSAPEGYTIYF.

The chain is built from TRBV5-1 and TRBJ1-5; maybe TRBD1 (6 bases). Germline V lookup: CDR1 SGHRS, CDR2 YFSETQ. Deletions cut 0 bases from V and 7 bases from J, with 14 bases between. The CDR3 runs to 15 residues. CDR3 protein: CASSLAGGSGQPQHF. CDR3 coding DNA: TGCGCCAGCAGCTTGGCGGGGGGCAGTGGGCAGCCCCAGCATTTT.

In its sample, this clone was seen a few times. The chain couples TRBV12-2 to TRBJ2-2; the table's D call TRBD1 went unverified against the DNA. TRBV12-2 is a pseudogene segment. The CDR3 spans 15 residues. CDR3 amino acids: CASRLGDRNTGELFF. For the CDR3, the DNA is TGTGCAAGTCGCTTAGGGGACAGGAACACCGGGGAGCTGTTTTTT.

The chain is built from TRBV7-6 and TRBJ2-1; unclear D gene. This CDR3 has 11 residues. V gave up 3 bases and J gave up 7 bases, with 4 bases separating them. Germline loops: CDR1 SGHVS, CDR2 FNYEAQ. CDR3 nucleotides: TGTGCCAGCAGCTTGAGGAATGAGCAGTTCTTC. It translates to CASSLRNEQFF.

The V and J genes are TRBV28 and TRBJ1-5; 7 bases match TRBD1. The length of the CDR3 is 14 residues. CDR1 and CDR2 (germline): MDHEN, SYDVKM. J was trimmed by 6 bases and V by 5 bases; bases with no gene match: 7. CDR3 protein: CASSRDRQGQPQHF. In DNA form, the CDR3 reads TGTGCCAGCAGTAGGGACAGACAGGGTCAGCCCCAGCATTTT.

The rearrangement joins TRBV29-1 to TRBJ2-7; perhaps TRBD1 as D (6 bases). V dropped 8 bases and J dropped 3 bases, with 11 bases sitting between them. Germline V gives CDR1 SQVTM, CDR2 ANQGSEA. This CDR3 contains 11 residues. The CDR3 bases are TGCAGCTACAGGGAAAACTACGAGCAGTACTTC. It yields the protein CSYRENYEQYF.

The CDR3 DNA sequence: TGCAGCATACAGGGGGAACAAGAGACCCAGTACTTC. Translating it yields CSIQGEQETQYF. The V and J genes are TRBV29-1 and TRBJ2-5; 8 bases fit TRBD1. This CDR3 comprises 12 residues. J lost 2 bases, V lost 8 bases, and 4 bases had no gene match. CDR1 is SQVTM, CDR2 ANQGSEA, per germline.